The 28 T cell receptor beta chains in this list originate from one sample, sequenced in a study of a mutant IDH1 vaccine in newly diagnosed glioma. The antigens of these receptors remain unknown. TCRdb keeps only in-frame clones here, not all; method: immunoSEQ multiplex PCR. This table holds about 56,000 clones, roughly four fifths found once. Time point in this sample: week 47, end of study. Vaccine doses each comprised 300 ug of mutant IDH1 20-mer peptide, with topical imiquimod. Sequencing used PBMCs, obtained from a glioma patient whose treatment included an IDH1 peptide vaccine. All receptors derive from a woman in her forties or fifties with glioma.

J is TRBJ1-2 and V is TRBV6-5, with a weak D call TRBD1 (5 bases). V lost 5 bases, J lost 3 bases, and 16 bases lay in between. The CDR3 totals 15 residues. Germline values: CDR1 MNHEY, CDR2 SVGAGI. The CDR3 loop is CASSLTGTGDYGYTF. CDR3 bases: TGTGCCAGCAGTCTTACCGGGACGGGAGACTATGGCTACACCTTC.

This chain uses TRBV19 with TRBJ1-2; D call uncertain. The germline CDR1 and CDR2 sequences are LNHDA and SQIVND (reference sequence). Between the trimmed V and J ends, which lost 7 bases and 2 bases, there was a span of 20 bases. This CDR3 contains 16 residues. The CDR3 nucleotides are TGTGCCAGTATGCCTGATGGGTCAGCCTTCAACTATGGCTACACCTTC. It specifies CASMPDGSAFNYGYTF.

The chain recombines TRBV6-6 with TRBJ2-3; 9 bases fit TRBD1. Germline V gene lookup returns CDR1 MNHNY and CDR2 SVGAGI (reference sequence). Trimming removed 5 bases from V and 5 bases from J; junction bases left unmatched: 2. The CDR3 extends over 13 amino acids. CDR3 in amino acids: CASSRTGVDTQYF. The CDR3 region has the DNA TGTGCCAGCAGTAGGACAGGGGTAGATACGCAGTATTTT.

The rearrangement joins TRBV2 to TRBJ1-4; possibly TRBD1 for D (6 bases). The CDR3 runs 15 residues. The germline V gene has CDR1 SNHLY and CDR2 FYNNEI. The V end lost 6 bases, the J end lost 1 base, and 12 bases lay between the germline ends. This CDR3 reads CASRDRGRTNEKLFF. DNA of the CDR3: TGTGCCAGCAGAGACCGGGGGCGAACTAATGAAAAACTGTTTTTT.

The CDR3, as DNA: TGTGCCATCAGTGAGCGGGCCGATACCGGGGAGCTGTTTTTT. Its translation is CAISERADTGELFF. This rearrangement joins TRBV10-3 to TRBJ2-2; D is unclear. V gave up 2 bases and J gave up 5 bases, with 9 bases separating them. Germline V CDR1 and CDR2: ENHRY, SYGVKD. The length of the CDR3 is 14 residues.

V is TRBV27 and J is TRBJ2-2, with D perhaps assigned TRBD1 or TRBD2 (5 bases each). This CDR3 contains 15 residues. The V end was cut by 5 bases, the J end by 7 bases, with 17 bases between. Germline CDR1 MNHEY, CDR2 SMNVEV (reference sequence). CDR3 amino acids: CASSPRDRTNGELFF. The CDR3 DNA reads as TGTGCCAGCAGTCCACGGGACCGCACAAACGGGGAGCTGTTTTTT.

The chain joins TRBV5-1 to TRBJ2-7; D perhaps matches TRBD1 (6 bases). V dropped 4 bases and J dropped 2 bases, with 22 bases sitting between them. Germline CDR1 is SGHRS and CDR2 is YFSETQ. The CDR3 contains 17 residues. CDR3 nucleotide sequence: TGCGCCAGCAGCCTAACCTTGACAGGACCCGACCCCTACGAGCAGTACTTC. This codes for CASSLTLTGPDPYEQYF.

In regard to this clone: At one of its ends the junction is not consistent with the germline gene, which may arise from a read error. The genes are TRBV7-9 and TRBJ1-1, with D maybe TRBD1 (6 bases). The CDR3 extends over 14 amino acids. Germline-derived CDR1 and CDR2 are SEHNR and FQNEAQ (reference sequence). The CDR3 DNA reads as TGTGCCAGCAGCTTATTAAATACAGGGAGGGCCCCTTCTTTT. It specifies CASSLLNTGRAPSF.

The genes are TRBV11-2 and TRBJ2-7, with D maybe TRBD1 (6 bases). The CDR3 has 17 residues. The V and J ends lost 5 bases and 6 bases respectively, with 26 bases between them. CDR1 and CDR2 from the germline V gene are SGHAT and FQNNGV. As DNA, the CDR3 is TGTGCCAGCAGCGGTCCGAAAGCGATTCGGCCGACAGGCGAGCAGTACTTC. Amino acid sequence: CASSGPKAIRPTGEQYF.

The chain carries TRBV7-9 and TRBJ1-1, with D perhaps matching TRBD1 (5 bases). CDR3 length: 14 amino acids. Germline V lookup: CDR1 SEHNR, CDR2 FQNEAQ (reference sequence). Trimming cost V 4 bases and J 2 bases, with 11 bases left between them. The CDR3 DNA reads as TGTGCCAGCAGCTGGTCAGGACAAAACACTGAAGCTTTCTTT. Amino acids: CASSWSGQNTEAFF.

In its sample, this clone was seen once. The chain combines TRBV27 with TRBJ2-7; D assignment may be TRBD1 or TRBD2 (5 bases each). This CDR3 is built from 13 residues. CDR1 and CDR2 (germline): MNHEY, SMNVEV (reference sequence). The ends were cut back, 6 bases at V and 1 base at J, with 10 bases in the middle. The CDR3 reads CASRDSGSYEQYF. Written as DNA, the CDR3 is TGTGCCAGCAGAGACAGCGGATCCTACGAGCAGTACTTC.

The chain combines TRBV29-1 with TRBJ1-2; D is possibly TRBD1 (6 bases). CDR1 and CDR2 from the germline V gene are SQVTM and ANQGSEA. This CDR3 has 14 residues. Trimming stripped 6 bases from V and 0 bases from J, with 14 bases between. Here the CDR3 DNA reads TGCAGCGTCCCAGGACAGCATGCTAACTATGGCTACACCTTC. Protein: CSVPGQHANYGYTF.

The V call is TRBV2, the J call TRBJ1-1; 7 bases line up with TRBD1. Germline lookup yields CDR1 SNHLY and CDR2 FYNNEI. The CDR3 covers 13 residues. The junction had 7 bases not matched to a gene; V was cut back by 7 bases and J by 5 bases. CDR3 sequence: CASTQGEGTEAFF. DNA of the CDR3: TGTGCCAGCACCCAGGGGGAGGGGACTGAAGCTTTCTTT.

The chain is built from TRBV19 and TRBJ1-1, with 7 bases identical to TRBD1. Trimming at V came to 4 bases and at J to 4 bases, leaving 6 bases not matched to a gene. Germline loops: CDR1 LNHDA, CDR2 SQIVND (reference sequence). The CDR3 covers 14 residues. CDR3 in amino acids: CASSRAGGPTEAFF. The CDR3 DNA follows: TGTGCCAGTAGTAGGGCAGGGGGACCCACTGAAGCTTTCTTT.

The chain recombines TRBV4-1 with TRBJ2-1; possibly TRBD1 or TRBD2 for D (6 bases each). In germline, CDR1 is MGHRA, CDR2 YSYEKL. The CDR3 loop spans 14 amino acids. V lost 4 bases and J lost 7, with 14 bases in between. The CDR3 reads CASSLSPGANEQFF. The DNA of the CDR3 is TGCGCCAGCAGCCTAAGCCCGGGGGCTAATGAGCAGTTCTTC.

The CDR3 DNA reads as TGTGCCAGCGTGCCCCTCGAGGGGGTAAAGGCTGGAAACACCATATATTTT. This codes for CASVPLEGVKAGNTIYF. The genes are TRBV7-9 and TRBJ1-3; D may be TRBD1 (6 bases). The CDR3 totals 17 residues. Germline CDR1 SEHNR, CDR2 FQNEAQ (reference sequence). Trimming took 8 bases from V and 2 from J, leaving 22 bases between them.

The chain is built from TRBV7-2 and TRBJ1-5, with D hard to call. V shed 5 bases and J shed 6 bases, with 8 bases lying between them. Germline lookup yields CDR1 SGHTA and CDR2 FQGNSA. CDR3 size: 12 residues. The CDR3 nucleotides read TGTGCCAGCAGCAAGCAAGGTCAGCCCCAGCATTTT. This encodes CASSKQGQPQHF.

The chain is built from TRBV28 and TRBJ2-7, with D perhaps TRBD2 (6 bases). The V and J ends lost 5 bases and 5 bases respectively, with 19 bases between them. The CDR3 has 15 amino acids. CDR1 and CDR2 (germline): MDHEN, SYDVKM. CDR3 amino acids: CASSPLLAVHDEQYF. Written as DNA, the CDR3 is TGTGCCAGCAGTCCCCTTTTAGCGGTCCACGACGAGCAGTACTTC.

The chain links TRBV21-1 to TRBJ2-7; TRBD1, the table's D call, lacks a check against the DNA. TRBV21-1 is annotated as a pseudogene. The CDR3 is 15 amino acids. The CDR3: CASSKCTQALYEQYF. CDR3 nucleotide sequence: TGTGCCAGCAGCAAATGTACCCAGGCCCTTTACGAGCAGTACTTC.

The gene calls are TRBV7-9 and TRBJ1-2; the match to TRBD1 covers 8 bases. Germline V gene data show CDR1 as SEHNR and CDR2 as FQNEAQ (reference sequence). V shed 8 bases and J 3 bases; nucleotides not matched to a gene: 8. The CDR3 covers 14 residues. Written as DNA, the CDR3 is TGTGCCAGCGAAACAGGGACAGGAGACTATGGCTACACCTTC. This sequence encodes CASETGTGDYGYTF.

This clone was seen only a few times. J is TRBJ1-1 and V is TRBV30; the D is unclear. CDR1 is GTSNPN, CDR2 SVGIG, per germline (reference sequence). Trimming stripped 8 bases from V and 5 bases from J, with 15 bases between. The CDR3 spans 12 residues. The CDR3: CAVGPPRTEAFF. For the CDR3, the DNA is TGTGCCGTAGGACCCCCGAGGACTGAAGCTTTCTTT.

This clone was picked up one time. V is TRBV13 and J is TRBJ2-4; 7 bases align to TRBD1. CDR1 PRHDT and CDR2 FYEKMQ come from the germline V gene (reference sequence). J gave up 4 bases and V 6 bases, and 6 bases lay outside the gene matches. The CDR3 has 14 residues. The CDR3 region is CASSRGQLKNIQYF. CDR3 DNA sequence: TGTGCCAGCAGTCGGGGACAGCTAAAAAACATTCAGTACTTC.

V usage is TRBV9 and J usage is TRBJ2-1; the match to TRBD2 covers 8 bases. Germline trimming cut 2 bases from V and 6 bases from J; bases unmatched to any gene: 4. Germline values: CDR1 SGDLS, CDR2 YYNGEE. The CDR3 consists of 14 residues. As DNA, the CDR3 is TGTGCCAGCAGCGTGGCGGGGGGACTCAATGAGCAGTTCTTC. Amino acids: CASSVAGGLNEQFF.

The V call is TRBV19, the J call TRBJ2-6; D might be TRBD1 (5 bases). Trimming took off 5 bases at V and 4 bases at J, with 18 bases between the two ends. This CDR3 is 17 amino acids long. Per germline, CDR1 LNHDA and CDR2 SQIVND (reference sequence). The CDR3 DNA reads TGTGCCAGTAGTTCACAGGAGACAGTCAAGGGGGCCAACGTCCTGACTTTC. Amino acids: CASSSQETVKGANVLTF.

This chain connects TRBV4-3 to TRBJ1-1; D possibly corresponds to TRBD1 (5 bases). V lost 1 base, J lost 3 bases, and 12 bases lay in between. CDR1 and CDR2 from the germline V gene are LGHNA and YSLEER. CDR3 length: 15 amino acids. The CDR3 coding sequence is TGCGCCAGCAGCCAAGGGGCAGGGAGGGACACTGAAGCTTTCTTT. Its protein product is CASSQGAGRDTEAFF.

For the CDR3, the DNA is TGTGCCTGGAGTGGATCTGCGGAGACCCAGTACTTC. This codes for CAWSGSAETQYF. The chain has TRBV30 and TRBJ2-5; D is unclear. The CDR3 has 12 amino acids. The germline V and J ends were trimmed by 1 base and 5 bases, with 8 bases remaining between them. The V gene's germline CDR1 is GTSNPN and CDR2 SVGIG (reference sequence). Together with reference TRBV30 and TRBJ2-5, the CDR3 gives the full variable domain: SQTIHQWPATLVQPVGSPLSLECTVEGTSNPNLYWYRQAAGRGLQLLFYSVGIGQISSEVPQNLSASRPQDRQFILSSKKLLLSDSGFYLCAWSGSAETQYFGPGTRLLVL.

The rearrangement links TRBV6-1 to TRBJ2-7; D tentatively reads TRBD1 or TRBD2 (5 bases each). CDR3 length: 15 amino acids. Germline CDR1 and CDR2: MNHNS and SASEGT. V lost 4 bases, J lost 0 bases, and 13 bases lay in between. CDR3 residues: CASSAQGRGSYEQYF. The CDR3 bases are TGTGCCAGCAGTGCCCAGGGACGGGGCTCCTACGAGCAGTACTTC.

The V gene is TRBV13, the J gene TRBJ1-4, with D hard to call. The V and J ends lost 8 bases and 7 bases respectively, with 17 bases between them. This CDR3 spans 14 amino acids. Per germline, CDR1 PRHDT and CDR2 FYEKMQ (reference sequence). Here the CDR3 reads CASAQRGRSEKLFF. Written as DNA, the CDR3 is TGTGCCAGCGCCCAGCGAGGACGTAGTGAAAAACTGTTTTTT. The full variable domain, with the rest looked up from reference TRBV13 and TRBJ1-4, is AAGVIQSPRHLIKEKRETATLKCYPIPRHDTVYWYQQGPGQDPQFLISFYEKMQSDKGSIPDRFSAQQFSDYHSELNMSSLELGDSALYFCASAQRGRSEKLFFGSGTQLSVL.